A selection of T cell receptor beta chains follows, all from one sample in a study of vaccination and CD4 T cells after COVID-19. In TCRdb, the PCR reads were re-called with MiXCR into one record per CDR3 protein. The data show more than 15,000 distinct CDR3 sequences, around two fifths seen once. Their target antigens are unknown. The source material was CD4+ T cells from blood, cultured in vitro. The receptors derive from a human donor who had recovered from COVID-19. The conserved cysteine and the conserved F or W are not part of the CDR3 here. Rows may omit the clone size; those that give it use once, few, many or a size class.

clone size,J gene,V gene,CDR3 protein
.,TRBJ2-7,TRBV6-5,ASSYSGRRALSYEQY
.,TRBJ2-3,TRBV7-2,ASSLVTSGNTDTQY
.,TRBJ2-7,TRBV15,ATSRDLVAGQGGEQY
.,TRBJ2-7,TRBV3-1,ASSQGTGSYEQY
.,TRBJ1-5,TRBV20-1,SARVEGNQPQH
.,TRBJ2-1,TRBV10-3,AISEGTSYNEQF
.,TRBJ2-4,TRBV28,ASRRREAKNIQY
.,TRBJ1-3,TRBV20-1,SARDRELSSGNTIY
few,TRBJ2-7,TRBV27,ASRLAGEYEQY
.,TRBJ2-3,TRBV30,AWKRTDTQY
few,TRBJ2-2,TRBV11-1,ASSLGGRNTGELF
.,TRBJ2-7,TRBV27,ASSLSGLAGGPSTYEQY
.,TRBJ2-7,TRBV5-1,ASSSGQGWHYEQY
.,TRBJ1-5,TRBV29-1,SVEGGVSNQPQH
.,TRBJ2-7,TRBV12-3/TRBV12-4,ASSLLASGNYEQY
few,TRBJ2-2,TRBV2,ASSLQGAGELF